A single sample is the source of the 4 T cell receptor beta chains below, sequenced in a study of monozygotic twins with inflammatory bowel disease. TCRdb reprocessed the 5' RACE reads, with one entry per CDR3 protein and no DNA. The table lists 200,000 to 250,000 distinct CDR3 sequences. Sequencing was done on a sample of blood. Receptor source: a human donor with ulcerative colitis or Crohn's disease, or a healthy co-twin of an affected twin (not recorded which).

The chain couples TRBV20-1 to TRBJ2-5. The CDR3 is 13 residues long. Germline V lookup: CDR1 DFQATT, CDR2 SNEGSKA (reference sequence). The CDR3 spells CSASGEYQETQYF.

V and J are TRBV12-3 or TRBV12-4 and TRBJ1-5; TCRdb indicates TRBD1, and absent DNA this call remains unverified. CDR3 length: 13 residues. The CDR3 region is CASSNRGEQPQHF.

The chain recombines TRBV10-3 with TRBJ1-1. In germline, CDR1 is ENHRY, CDR2 SYGVKD. The CDR3 extends over 12 amino acids. The CDR3 here is CAISDRVPEAFF.

V is TRBV7-9 and J is TRBJ2-5; checking the TCRdb D call of TRBD1 is not possible without DNA. This CDR3 comprises 13 residues. Germline V CDR1 and CDR2: SEHNR, FQNEAQ (reference sequence). Here the CDR3 reads CASSFSGRETQYF.